Listed here is a single T cell receptor (beta chain). Its target is not known. The record originates from a study of glioma-infiltrating T cells after dendritic cell vaccination. About the study: At biweekly intervals, patients got three intradermal dendritic cell vaccine injections. Whole-study results and caveats: The cohort had few patients with full blood and tumor sets.

This CDR3 contains 12 residues. The germline V gene has CDR1 MNHNY and CDR2 SVGAGI (reference sequence). Trimming pared 6 bases from V and 0 bases from J, leaving 6 bases between. Time point noted: after dendritic cell vaccination, including at tumor progression/relapse. Using immunoSEQ multiplex PCR, the repertoire was profiled, and TCRdb retains in-frame clones only, with some absent. The sample holds approximately 92,000 clones, about 85% seen once. The clonotype comes from a human donor with glioblastoma. Sequencing used blood, obtained after dendritic cell vaccination. The V gene is TRBV6-6, the J gene TRBJ2-7; D call uncertain. CDR3 coding DNA: TGTGCCAGCAGCCCCGGCTCCTACGAGCAGTACTTC. Its translation is CASSPGSYEQYF.